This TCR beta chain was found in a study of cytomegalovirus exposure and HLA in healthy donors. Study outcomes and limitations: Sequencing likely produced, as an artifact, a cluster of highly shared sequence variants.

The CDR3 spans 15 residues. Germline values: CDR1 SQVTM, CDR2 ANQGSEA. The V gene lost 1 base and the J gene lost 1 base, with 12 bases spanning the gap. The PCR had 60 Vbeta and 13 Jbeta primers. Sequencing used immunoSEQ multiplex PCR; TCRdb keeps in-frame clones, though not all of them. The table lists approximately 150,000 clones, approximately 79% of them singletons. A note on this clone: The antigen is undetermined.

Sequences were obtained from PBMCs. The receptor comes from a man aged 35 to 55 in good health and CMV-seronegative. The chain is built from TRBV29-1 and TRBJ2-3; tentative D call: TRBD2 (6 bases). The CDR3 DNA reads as TGCAGCGTTGAAGTTGTCGGGGGTGGCACAGATACGCAGTATTTT. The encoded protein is CSVEVVGGGTDTQYF.